A selection of T cell receptor beta chains follows, all from one sample in a study of beta chain features in type 1 diabetes. The method was immunoSEQ multiplex PCR; TCRdb's version includes in-frame clones alone and lacks a portion of them. The profile shows a few hundred thousand clones, around 15% of them singletons. The source material was naive CD4+ T cells from blood. Every receptor here comes from a man aged 25 to 40 with type 1 diabetes. Each CDR3 is given with its conserved first and last residue. Each record gives: J gene, clone size, V gene, D gene, CDR3 DNA, CDR3 protein. The D gene is left open where the match is weak. A clone size is listed for some rows: how often the clone was seen (once, few, many), or a class if it is expanded.

TRBJ2-7,-,TRBV29-1,-,TGCAGCGTTGTAGCTGGGGGGACGGGTTGGCACGAGCAGTACTTC,CSVVAGGTGWHEQYF
TRBJ2-5,-,TRBV28,-,TGTGCCAGCAGTAAACAAGAGACCCAGTACTTC,CASSKQETQYF
TRBJ2-7,few,TRBV28,-,TGTGCCAGCAGTCCCCTGGGAGGGGGGGCCTGGTCCTACGAGCAGTACTTC,CASSPLGGGAWSYEQYF
TRBJ2-1,-,TRBV25-1,-,TGTGCCAGCAGTGAGACGGGACGGAGTTACAATGAGCAGTTCTTC,CASSETGRSYNEQFF
TRBJ2-7,few,TRBV29-1,-,TGCAGCGCGTGGGTCCCGAGCCCCTACGAGCAGTACTTC,CSAWVPSPYEQYF
TRBJ2-3,-,TRBV9,TRBD2,TGTGCCAGCACTAGTCCGGGACTAGCTGCAGATACGCAGTATTTT,CASTSPGLAADTQYF
TRBJ2-4,-,TRBV30,-,TGTGCCTGGACGGGCAAAAACATTCAGTACTTC,CAWTGKNIQYF
TRBJ2-3,few,TRBV4-3,-,TGCGCCAGCAGCCAAGACCGGGAGGATACGCAGTATTTT,CASSQDREDTQYF
TRBJ2-7,-,TRBV5-1,-,TGCGCCAGCAGCTTGGACAGTCACTTTTACTTC,CASSLDSHFYF
TRBJ2-1,few,TRBV30,TRBD1,TGTGCCTGGAGCCCCGGGACAGGGGTGGACAATGAGCAGTTCTTC,CAWSPGTGVDNEQFF
TRBJ2-7,-,TRBV28,-,TGTGCCAGCAGTTCCCTCTCCTACGAGCAGTACTTC,CASSSLSYEQYF
TRBJ2-2,-,TRBV4-3,-,TGCGCCAGCAGCCAAAGGACGGGGAACACCGGGGAGCTGTTTTTT,CASSQRTGNTGELFF
TRBJ2-3,few,TRBV5-4,TRBD2,TGTGCCAGCAGCGATCAGCGGGGAGTCAAGGATACGCAGTATTTT,CASSDQRGVKDTQYF
TRBJ2-3,few,TRBV10-3,-,TGTGCCATCAGTGGATCTAGTGGAACAGATACGCAGTATTTT,CAISGSSGTDTQYF
TRBJ1-4,-,TRBV30,TRBD1,TGTGCCTGGAGTGCAGGACAGGGTTGGGAAAAACTGTTTTTT,CAWSAGQGWEKLFF
TRBJ2-7,few,TRBV7-9,-,TGTGCCAGCAGCTTGGGGCCGGAATCCTACGAGCAGTACTTC,CASSLGPESYEQYF
TRBJ2-4,few,TRBV27,-,TGTGCCAGCAGTTTCTCAGACGAATTTACAGCCAAAAACATTCAGTACTTC,CASSFSDEFTAKNIQYF
TRBJ2-4,few,TRBV6-1,-,TGTGCCAGCAGTGAAGGTTTGGGAAATCTAGCCAAAAACATTCAGTACTTC,CASSEGLGNLAKNIQYF
TRBJ2-1,few,TRBV28,-,TGTGCCAGCAGTTTAGGAAGTGAGCAGTTCTTC,CASSLGSEQFF
TRBJ2-5,-,TRBV4-3,-,TGCGCCAGCAGCCAAGAGCCCGGAGGCTTGGAGCAGTACTTC,CASSQEPGGLEQYF
TRBJ2-3,few,TRBV5-6,-,TGTGCCAGCAGCTTGTCCAGCAGACGCACAGATACGCAGTATTTT,CASSLSSRRTDTQYF
TRBJ2-5,few,TRBV9,-,TGTGCCAGCAGCGTAGCGGGGGAGACCCAGTACTTC,CASSVAGETQYF